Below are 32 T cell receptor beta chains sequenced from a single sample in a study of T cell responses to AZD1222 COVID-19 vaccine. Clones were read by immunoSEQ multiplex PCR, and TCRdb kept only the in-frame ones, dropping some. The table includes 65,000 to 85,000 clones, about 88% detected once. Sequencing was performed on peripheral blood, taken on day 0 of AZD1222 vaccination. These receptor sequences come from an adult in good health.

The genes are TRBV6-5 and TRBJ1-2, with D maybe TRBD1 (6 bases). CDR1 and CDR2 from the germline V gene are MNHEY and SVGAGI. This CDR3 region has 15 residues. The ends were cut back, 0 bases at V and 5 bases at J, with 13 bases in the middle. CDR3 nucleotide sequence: TGTGCCAGCAGTTACTCGCTAGGGGGTCCTTATGGCTACACCTTC. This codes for CASSYSLGGPYGYTF.

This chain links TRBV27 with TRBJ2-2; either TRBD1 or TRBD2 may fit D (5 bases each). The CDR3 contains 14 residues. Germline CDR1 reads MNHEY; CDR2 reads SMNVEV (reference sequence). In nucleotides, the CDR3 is TGTGCAATCCGACCGGGACGTTACTCCGGGGAGCTGTTTTTT. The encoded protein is CAIRPGRYSGELFF.

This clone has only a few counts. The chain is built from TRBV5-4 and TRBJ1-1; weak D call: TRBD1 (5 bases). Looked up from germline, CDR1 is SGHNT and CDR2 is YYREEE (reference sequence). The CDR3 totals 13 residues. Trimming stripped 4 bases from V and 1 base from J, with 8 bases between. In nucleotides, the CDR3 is TGTGCCAGCAGCATAGGACAGAACACTGAAGCTTTCTTT. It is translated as CASSIGQNTEAFF.

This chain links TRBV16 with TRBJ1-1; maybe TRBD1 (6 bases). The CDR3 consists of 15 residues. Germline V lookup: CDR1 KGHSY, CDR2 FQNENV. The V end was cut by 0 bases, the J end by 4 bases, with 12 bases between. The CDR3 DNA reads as TGTGCCAGCAGCCAATCTCTAAGGGGGTTCACTGAAGCTTTCTTT. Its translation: CASSQSLRGFTEAFF. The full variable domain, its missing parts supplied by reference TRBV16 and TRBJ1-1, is GEEVAQTPKHLVRGEGQKAKLYCAPIKGHSYVFWYQQVLKNEFKFLISFQNENVFDETGMPKERFSAKCLPNSPCSLEIQATKLEDSAVYFCASSQSLRGFTEAFFGQGTRLTVV.

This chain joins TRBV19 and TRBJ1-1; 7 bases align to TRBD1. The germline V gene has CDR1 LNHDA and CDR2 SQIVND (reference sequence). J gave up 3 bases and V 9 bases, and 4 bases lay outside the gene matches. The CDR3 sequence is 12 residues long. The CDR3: CARQGYHTEAFF. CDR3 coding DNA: TGTGCCAGACAGGGGTATCACACTGAAGCTTTCTTT.

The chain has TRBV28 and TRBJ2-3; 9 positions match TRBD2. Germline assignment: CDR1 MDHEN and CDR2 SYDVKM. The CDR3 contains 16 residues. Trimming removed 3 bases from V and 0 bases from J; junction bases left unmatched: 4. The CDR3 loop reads CASSFARGGSTDTQYF. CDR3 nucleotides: TGTGCCAGCAGTTTCGCGCGGGGGGGAAGCACAGATACGCAGTATTTT.

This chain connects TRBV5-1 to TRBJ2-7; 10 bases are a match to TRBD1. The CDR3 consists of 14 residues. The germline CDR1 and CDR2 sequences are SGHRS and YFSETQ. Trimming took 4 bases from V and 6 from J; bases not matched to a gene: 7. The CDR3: CASSPGQGKGEQYF. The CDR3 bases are TGCGCCAGCAGCCCGGGACAGGGGAAGGGCGAGCAGTACTTC.

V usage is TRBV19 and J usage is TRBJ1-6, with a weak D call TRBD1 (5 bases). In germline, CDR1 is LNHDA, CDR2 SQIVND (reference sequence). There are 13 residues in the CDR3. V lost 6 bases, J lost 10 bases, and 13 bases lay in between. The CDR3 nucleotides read TGTGCCAGTAGCGCGGGGGGAAGGTCACCCCTCCACTTT. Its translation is CASSAGGRSPLHF.

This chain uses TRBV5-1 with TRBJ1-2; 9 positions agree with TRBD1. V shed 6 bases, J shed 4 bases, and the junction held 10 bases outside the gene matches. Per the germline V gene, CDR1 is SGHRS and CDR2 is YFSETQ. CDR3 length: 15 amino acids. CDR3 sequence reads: CASTSSGQGIYGYTF. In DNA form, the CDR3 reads TGCGCCAGCACTAGCTCGGGACAGGGCATCTATGGCTACACCTTC.

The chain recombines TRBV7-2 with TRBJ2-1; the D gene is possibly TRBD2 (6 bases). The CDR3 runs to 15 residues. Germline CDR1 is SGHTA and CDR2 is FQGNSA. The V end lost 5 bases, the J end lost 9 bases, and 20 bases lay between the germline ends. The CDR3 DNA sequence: TGTGCCAGCAGCCTTCTCTGGGGTTCGGAGGGTGAGCAGTTCTTC. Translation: CASSLLWGSEGEQFF.

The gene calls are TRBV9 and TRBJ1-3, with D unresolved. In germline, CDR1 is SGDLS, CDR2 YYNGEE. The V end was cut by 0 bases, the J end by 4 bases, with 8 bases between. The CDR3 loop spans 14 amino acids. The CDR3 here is CASSVDRLGNTIYF. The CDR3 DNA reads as TGTGCCAGCAGCGTAGATAGATTGGGAAACACCATATATTTT.

CDR3 protein: CSVGRQGRAEAFF. CDR3 coding DNA: TGCAGCGTGGGGAGACAGGGTCGGGCTGAAGCTTTCTTT. The J gene is TRBJ1-1, the V gene TRBV29-1, with TRBD1 matching over 7 bases. This CDR3 has 13 residues. V trimming: 6 bases; J trimming: 6 bases; junction bases outside the gene matches: 10. Germline CDR1 is SQVTM and CDR2 is ANQGSEA.

The CDR3 nucleotides are TGTGCCAGCAGCGGGACAGGGGGCACCTACGAGCAGTACTTC. Translating gives CASSGTGGTYEQYF. The chain couples TRBV6-5 to TRBJ2-7; TRBD1 agrees at 12 bases. V dropped 6 bases and J dropped 2; count of bases not matched to a gene: 2. The germline V gene encodes CDR1 MNHEY and CDR2 SVGAGI. CDR3 length: 14 amino acids.

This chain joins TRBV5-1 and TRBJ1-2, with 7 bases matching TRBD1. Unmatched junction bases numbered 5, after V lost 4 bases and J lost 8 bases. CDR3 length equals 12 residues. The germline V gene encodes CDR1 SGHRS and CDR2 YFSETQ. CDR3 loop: CASSEGQAGYTF. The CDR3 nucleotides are TGCGCCAGCAGCGAAGGACAGGCGGGCTACACCTTC.

CDR3 nucleotides: TGTGCCAGCAGTCCCGGGGGTTTAAGAAACACCATATATTTT. Protein sequence: CASSPGGLRNTIYF. The genes are TRBV6-6 and TRBJ1-3, with D perhaps TRBD1 (5 bases). The V gene lost 5 bases and the J gene lost 5 bases, with 13 bases spanning the gap. This CDR3 spans 14 amino acids. CDR1 is MNHNY and CDR2 is SVGAGI in the germline V gene (reference sequence).

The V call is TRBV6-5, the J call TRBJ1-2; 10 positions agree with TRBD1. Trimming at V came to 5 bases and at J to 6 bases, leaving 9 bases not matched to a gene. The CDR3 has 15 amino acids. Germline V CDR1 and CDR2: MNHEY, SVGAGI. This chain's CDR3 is CASSRDRGRYDGYTF. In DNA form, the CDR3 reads TGTGCCAGCAGTAGGGACAGGGGTCGATACGATGGCTACACCTTC.

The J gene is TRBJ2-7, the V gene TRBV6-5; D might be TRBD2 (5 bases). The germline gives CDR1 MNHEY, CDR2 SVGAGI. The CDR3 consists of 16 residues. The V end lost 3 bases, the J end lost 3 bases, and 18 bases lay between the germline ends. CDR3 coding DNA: TGTGCCAGCAGTTATTTGGGCCGGGGATGGGGCTACGAGCAGTACTTC. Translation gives CASSYLGRGWGYEQYF.

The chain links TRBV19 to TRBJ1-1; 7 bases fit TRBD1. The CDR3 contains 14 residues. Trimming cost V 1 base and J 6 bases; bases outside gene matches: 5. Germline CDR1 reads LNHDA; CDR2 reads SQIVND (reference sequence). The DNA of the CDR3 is TGTGCCAGTAGTATAGGACAGGGTGGGGCTGAAGCTTTCTTT. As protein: CASSIGQGGAEAFF.

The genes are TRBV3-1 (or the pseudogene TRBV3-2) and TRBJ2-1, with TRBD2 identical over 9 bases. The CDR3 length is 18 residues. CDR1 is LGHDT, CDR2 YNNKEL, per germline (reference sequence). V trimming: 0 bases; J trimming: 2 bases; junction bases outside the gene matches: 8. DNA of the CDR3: TGTGCCAGCAGCCAAGATTACCCCGCTAGCGGGGCCTACAATGAGCAGTTCTTC. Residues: CASSQDYPASGAYNEQFF.

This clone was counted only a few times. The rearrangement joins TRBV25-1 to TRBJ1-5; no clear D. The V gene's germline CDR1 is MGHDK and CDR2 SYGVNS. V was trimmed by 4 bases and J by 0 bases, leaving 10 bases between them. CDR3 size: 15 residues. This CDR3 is CASSAAVNSNQPQHF. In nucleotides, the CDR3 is TGTGCCAGCAGTGCCGCCGTTAATAGCAATCAGCCCCAGCATTTT.

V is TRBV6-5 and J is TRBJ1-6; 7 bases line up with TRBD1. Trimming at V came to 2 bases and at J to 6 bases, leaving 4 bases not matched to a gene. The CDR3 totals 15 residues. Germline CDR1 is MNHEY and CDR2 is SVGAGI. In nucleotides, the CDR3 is TGTGCCAGCAGTTACGGGACAGTTCTTAATTCACCCCTCCACTTT. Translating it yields CASSYGTVLNSPLHF.

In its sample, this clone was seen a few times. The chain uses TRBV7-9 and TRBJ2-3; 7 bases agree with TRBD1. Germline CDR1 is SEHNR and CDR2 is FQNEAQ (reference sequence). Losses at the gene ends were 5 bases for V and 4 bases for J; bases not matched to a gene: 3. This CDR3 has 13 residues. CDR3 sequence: CASSPRGSDTQYF. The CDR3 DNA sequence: TGTGCCAGCAGCCCCAGGGGGTCAGATACGCAGTATTTT. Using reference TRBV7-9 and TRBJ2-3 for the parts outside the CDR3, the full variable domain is DTGVSQNPRHKITKRGQNVTFRCDPISEHNRLYWYRQTLGQGPEFLTYFQNEAQLEKSRLLSDRFSAERPKGSFSTLEIQRTEQGDSAMYLCASSPRGSDTQYFGPGTRLTVL.

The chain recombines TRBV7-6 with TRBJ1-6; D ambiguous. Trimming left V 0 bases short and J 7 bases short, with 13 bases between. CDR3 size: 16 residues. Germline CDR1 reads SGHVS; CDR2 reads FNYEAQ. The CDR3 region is CASSLAPPAGNSPLHF. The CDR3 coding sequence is TGTGCCAGCAGCTTAGCCCCACCCGCGGGGAATTCACCCCTCCACTTT.

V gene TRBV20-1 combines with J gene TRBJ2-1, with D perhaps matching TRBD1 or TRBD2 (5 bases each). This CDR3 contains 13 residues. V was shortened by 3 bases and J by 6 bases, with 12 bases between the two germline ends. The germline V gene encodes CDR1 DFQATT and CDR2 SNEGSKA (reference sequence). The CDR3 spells CSASAGAGNEQFF. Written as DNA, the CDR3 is TGCAGTGCTAGTGCCGGGGCAGGCAATGAGCAGTTCTTC.

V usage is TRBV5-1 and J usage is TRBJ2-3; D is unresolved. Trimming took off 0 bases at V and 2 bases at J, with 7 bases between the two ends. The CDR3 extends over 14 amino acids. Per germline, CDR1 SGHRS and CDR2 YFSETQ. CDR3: CASSLERHTDTQYF. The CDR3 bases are TGCGCCAGCAGCTTGGAACGTCACACAGATACGCAGTATTTT. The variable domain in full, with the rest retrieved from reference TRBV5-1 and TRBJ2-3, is KAGVTQTPRYLIKTRGQQVTLSCSPISGHRSVSWYQQTPGQGLQFLFEYFSETQRNKGNFPGRFSGRQFSNSRSEMNVSTLELGDSALYLCASSLERHTDTQYFGPGTRLTVL.

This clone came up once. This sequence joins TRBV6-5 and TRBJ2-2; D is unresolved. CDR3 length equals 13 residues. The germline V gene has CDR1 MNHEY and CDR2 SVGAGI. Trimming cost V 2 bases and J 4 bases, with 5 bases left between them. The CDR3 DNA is TGTGCCAGCAGTTACGCAGGCACCGGGGAGCTGTTTTTT. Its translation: CASSYAGTGELFF.

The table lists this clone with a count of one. The CDR3 sequence: CASSLVHLETQYF. CDR3 bases: TGTGCCAGCAGCTTAGTTCACCTGGAGACCCAGTACTTC. The chain recombines TRBV7-2 with TRBJ2-5, with unresolved D. Between the trimmed V and J ends, which lost 1 base and 5 bases, there was a span of 8 bases. The CDR3 runs to 13 residues. The germline CDR1 and CDR2 sequences are SGHTA and FQGNSA.

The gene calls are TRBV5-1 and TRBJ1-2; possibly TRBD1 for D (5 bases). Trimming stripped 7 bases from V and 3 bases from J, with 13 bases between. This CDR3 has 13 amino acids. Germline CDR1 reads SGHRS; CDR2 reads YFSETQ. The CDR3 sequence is CASASQGDYGYTF. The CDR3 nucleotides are TGCGCCAGCGCTTCCCAGGGTGACTATGGCTACACCTTC.

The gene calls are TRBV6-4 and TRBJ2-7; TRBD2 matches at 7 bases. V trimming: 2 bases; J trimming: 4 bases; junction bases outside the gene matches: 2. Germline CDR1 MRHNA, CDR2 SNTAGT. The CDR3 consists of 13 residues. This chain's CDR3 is CASSDSGAYEQYF. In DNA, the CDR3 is TGTGCCAGCAGTGACAGCGGGGCTTACGAGCAGTACTTC.

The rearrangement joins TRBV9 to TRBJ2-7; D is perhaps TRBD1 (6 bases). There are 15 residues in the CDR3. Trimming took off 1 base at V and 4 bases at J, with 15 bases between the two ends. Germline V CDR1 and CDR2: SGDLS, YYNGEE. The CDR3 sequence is CASSVRTGTIYEQYF. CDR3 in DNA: TGTGCCAGCAGCGTACGCACCGGGACAATATACGAGCAGTACTTC.

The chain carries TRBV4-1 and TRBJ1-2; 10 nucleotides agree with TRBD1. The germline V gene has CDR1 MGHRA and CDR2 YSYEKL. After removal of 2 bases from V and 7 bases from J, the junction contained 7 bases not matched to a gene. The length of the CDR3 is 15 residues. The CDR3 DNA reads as TGCGCCAGCAGCCAAAGGGGACAGGGGTTATCTGGCTACACCTTC. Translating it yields CASSQRGQGLSGYTF.

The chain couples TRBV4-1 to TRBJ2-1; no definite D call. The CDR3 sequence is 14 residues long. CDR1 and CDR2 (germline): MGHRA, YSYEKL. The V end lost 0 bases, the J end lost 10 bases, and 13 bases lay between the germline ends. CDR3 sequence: CASSQEALGTEQFF. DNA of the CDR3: TGCGCCAGCAGCCAAGAAGCGCTCGGCACGGAGCAGTTCTTC.